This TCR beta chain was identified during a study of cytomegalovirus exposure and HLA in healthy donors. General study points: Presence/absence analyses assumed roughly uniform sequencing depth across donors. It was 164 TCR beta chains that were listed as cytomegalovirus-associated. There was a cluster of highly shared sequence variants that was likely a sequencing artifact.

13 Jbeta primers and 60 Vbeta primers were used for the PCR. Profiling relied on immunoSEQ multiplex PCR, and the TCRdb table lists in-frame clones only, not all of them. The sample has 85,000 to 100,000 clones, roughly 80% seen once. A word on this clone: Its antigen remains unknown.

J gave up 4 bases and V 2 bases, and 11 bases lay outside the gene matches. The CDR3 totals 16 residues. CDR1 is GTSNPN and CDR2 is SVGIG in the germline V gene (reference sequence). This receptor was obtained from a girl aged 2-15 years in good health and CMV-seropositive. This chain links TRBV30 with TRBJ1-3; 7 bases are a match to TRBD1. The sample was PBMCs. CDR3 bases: TGTGCCTGGAGTAGAGGGACAGAGGGCGTCGGAAACACCATATATTTT. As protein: CAWSRGTEGVGNTIYF.